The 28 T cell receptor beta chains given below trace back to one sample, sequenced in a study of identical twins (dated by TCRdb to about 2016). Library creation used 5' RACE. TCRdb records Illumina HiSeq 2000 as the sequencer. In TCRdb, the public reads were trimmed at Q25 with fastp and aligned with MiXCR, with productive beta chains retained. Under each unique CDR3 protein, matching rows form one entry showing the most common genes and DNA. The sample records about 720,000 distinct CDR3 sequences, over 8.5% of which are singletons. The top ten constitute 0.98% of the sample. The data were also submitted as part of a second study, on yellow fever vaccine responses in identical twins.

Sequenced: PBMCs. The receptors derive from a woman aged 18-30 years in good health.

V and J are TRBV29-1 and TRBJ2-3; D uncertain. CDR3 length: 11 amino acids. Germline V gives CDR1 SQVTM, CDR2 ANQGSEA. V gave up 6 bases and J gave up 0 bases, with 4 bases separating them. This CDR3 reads CSVESTDTQYF. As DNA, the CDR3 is TGCAGCGTGGAAAGCACAGATACGCAGTATTTT.

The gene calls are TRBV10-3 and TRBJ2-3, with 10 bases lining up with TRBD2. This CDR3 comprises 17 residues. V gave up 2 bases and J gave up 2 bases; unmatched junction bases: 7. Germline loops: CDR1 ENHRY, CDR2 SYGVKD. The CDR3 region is CAISEPLAGSPTDTQYF. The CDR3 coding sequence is TGTGCCATCAGTGAGCCACTAGCGGGATCCCCCACAGATACGCAGTATTTT.

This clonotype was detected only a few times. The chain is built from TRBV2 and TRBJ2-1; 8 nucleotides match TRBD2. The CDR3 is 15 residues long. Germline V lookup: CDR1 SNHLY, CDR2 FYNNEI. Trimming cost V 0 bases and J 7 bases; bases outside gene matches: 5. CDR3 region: CASSEALRGGNEQFF. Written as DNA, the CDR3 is TGTGCCAGCAGTGAAGCGCTTCGCGGGGGGAATGAGCAGTTCTTC.

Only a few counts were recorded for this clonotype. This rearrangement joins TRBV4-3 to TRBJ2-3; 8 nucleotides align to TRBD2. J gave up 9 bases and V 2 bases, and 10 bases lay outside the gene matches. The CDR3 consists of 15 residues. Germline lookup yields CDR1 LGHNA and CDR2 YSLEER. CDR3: CASSQIGSGKGTQYF. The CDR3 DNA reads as TGCGCCAGCAGCCAAATTGGTAGCGGGAAGGGGACGCAGTATTTT.

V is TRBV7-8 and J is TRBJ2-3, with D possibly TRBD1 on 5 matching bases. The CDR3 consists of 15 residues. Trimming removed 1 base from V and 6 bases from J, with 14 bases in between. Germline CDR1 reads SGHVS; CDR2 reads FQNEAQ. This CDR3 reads CASSLEYRLGDTQYF. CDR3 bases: TGTGCCAGCAGCTTAGAGTACAGGTTGGGGGATACGCAGTATTTT.

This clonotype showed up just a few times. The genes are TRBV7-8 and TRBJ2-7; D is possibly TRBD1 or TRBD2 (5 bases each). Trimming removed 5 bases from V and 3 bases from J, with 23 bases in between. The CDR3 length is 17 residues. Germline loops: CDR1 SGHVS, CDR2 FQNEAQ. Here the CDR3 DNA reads TGTGCCAGCAGCAACCACCGGGGCTACCTCACCGGCTACGAGCAGTACTTC. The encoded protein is CASSNHRGYLTGYEQYF.

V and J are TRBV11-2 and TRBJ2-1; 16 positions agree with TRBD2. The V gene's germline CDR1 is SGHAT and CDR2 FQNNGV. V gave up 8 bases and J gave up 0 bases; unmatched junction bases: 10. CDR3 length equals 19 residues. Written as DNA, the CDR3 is TGTGCCAGCGGCCGGGGACTAGCGGGGGGGATGAGCTCCTACAATGAGCAGTTCTTC. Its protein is CASGRGLAGGMSSYNEQFF.

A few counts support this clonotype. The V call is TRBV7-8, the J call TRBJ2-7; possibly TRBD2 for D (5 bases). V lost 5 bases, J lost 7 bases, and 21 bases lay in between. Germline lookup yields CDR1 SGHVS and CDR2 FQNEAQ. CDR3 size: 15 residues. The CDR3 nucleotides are TGTGCCAGCAGCCCCCCCCAGAGTACGTGGAGGGAGCAGTACTTC. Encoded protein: CASSPPQSTWREQYF.

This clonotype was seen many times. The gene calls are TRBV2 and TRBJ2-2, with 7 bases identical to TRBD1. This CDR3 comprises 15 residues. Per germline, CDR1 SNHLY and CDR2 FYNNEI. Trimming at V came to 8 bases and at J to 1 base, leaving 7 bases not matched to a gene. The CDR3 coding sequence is TGTGCCAGCGCCGGGACAGTATTGAACACCGGGGAGCTGTTTTTT. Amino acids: CASAGTVLNTGELFF.

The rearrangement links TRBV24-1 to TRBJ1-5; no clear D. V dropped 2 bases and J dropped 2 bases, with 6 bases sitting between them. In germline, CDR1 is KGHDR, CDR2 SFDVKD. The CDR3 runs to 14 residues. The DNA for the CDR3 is TGTGCCACCAGTGATTCCGGTCGCAATCAGCCCCAGCATTTT. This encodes CATSDSGRNQPQHF.

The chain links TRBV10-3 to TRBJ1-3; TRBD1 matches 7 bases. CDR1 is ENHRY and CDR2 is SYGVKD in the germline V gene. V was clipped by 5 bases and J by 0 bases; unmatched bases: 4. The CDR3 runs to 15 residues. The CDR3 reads CAISPGQTSGNTIYF. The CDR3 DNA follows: TGTGCCATCAGTCCGGGACAGACCTCTGGAAACACCATATATTTT.

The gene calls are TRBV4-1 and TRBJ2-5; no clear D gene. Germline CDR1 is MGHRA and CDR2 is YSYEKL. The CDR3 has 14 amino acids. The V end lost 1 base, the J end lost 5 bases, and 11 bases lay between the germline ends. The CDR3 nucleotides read TGCGCCAGCAGCCAAGTATCAGGCGCCGAGACCCAGTACTTC. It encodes CASSQVSGAETQYF.

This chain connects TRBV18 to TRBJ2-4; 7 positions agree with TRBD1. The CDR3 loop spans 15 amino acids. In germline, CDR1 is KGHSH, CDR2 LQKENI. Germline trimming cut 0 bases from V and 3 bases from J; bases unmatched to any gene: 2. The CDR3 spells CASSPPGDSKNIQYF. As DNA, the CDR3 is TGTGCCAGCTCACCACCCGGGGACAGCAAAAACATTCAGTACTTC.

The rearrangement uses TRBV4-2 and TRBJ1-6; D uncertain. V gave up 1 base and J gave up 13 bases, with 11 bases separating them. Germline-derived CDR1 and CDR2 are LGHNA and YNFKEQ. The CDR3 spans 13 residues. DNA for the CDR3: TGTGCCAGCAGCCAAGGCTCCGGGATGCCCCTCCACTTT. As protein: CASSQGSGMPLHF.

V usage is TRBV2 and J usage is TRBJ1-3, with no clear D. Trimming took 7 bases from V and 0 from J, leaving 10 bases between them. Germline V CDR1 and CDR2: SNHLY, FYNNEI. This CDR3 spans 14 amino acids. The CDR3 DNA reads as TGTGCCAGCACTATGATGCGCTCTGGAAACACCATATATTTT. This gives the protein CASTMMRSGNTIYF.

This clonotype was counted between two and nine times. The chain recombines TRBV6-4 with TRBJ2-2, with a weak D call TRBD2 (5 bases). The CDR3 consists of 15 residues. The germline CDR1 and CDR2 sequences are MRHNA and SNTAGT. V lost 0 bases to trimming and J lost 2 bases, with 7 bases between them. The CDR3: CASSDSDSNTGELFF. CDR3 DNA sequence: TGTGCCAGCAGTGACTCGGACTCTAACACCGGGGAGCTGTTTTTT.

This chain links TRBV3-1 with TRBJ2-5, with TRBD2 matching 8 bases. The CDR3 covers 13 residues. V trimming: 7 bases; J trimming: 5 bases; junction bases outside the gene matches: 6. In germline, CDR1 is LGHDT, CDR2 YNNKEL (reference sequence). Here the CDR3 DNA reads TGTGCCAGCATCCGGGGGGGTGGCGAGACCCAGTACTTC. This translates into CASIRGGGETQYF.

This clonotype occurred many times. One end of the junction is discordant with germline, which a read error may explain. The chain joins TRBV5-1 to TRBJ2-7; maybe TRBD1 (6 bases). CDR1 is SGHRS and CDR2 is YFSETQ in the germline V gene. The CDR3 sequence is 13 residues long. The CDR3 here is CASSLTGVYEQYF. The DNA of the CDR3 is TGTGCCAGCAGTTTGACAGGAGTTTACGAGCAGTACTTC.

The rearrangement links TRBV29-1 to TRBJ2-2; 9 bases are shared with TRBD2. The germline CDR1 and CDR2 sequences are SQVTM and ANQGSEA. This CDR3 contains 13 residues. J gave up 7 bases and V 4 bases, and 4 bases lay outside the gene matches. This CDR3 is CSVVAGVDGELFF. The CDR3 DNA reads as TGCAGCGTTGTAGCGGGAGTGGACGGGGAGCTGTTTTTT.

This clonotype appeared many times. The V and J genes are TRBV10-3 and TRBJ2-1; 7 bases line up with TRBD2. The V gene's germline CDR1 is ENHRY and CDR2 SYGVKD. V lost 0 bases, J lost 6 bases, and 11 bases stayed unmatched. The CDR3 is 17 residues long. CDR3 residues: CAISESNGRALRNEQFF. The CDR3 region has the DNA TGTGCCATCAGTGAGTCGAATGGGAGGGCCCTCCGCAATGAGCAGTTCTTC.

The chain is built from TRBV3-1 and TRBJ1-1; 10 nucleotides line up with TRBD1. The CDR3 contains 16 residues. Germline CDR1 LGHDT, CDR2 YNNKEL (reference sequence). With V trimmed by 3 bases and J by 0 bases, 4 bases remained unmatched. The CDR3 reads CASSQDRGVMNTEAFF. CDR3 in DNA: TGTGCCAGCAGCCAGGACAGGGGGGTTATGAACACTGAAGCTTTCTTT.

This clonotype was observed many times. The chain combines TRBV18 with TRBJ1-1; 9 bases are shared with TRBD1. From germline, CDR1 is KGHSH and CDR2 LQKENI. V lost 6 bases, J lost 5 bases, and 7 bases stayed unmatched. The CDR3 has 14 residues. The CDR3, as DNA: TGTGCCAGCTCGTGGGACAGGGTTTTAACTGAAGCTTTCTTT. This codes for CASSWDRVLTEAFF.

CDR3 DNA sequence: TGTGCCACCAGTGATCCTCATACAGGGGGACACTATGGCTACACCTTC. Protein sequence: CATSDPHTGGHYGYTF. The chain uses TRBV24-1 and TRBJ1-2, with 8 bases lining up with TRBD1. Losses at the gene ends were 3 bases for V and 3 bases for J; bases not matched to a gene: 8. The CDR3 has 16 amino acids. The germline CDR1 and CDR2 sequences are KGHDR and SFDVKD.

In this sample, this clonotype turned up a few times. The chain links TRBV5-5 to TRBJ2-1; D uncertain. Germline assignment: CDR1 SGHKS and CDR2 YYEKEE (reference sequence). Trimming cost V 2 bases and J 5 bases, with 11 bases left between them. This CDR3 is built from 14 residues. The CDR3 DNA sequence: TGTGCCAGCAGCTTAATACAGTACGACAATGAGCAGTTCTTC. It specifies CASSLIQYDNEQFF.

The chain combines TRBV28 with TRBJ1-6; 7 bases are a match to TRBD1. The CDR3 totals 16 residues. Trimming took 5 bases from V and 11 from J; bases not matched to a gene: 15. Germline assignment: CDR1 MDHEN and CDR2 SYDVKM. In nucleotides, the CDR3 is TGTGCCAGCAGTCCGTGGCGGGACAGTACCCAGACACCCCTCCACTTT. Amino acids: CASSPWRDSTQTPLHF.

The CDR3 region has the DNA TGTGCCAGTACCACCGGGACTTACCAAGAGACCCAGTACTTC. It encodes CASTTGTYQETQYF. The chain uses TRBV28 and TRBJ2-5; D might be TRBD2 (6 bases). CDR3 size: 14 residues. Germline assignment: CDR1 MDHEN and CDR2 SYDVKM. Trimming took 9 bases from V and 0 from J, leaving 14 bases between them.

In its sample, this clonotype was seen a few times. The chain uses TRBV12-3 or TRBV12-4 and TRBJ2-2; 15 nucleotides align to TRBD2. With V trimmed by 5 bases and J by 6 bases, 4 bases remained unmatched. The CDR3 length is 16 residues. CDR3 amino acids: CASSKRTSGRAGELFF. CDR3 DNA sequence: TGTGCCAGCAGTAAACGGACTAGCGGGAGGGCCGGGGAGCTGTTTTTT.

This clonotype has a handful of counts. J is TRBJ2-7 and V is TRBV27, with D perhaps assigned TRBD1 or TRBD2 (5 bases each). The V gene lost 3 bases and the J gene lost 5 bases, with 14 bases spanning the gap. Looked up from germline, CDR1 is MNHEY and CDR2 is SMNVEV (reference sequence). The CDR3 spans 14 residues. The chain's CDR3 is CASSFLGVGNEQYF. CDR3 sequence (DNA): TGTGCCAGCAGTTTCCTGGGGGTCGGGAACGAGCAGTACTTC.